This T cell receptor (beta chain) was recorded in a study of cytomegalovirus exposure and HLA in healthy donors. J gave up 0 bases and V 4 bases, and 9 bases lay outside the gene matches. This CDR3 has 18 amino acids. From germline, CDR1 is SGHRS and CDR2 YFSETQ. In regard to this clone: Its antigen is unknown.

Study-wide findings and caveats: A later analysis found first-cohort TCR clusters tended to co-occur in the 120 validation repertoires. Cytomegalovirus association was listed for about 150 TCR beta chains. Generally TCR sequences proved uncommon, though certain public TCRs appeared in numerous donors.

Assay: immunoSEQ multiplex PCR; the TCRdb copy retains only in-frame clones and omits some. The sample lists over 150,000 clones; about 90% were seen once. The J gene is TRBJ2-2, the V gene TRBV5-1; the match to TRBD1 covers 10 bases. Sample: PBMCs. This sequence was found in a woman in her late teens or twenties in good health and CMV-seropositive. The CDR3 DNA reads as TGCGCCAGCAGCGGGACAGGGGTGACCGCCGCGAACACCGGGGAGCTGTTTTTT. Translating it yields CASSGTGVTAANTGELFF.